This T cell receptor beta chain is from a study of beta chain features in type 1 diabetes. In germline, CDR1 is LGHNA, CDR2 YSLEER. The CDR3 has 15 amino acids. Trimming cost V 4 bases and J 6 bases; bases outside gene matches: 7. Investigators reverse transcribed all isolated RNA, so they sequenced expressed TCRB transcripts. The data were produced by immunoSEQ multiplex PCR, yet TCRdb's version contains in-frame clones alone and is incomplete. The sample lists over 500,000 clones, 15% occurring once. Purities in excess of 95% were seen in all sorted populations. The chain is built from TRBV4-3 and TRBJ2-1, with TRBD1 matching over 9 bases. Sequencing was carried out using naive CD4+ T cells from blood. The sequence derives from a man younger than 35 in good health. As DNA, the CDR3 is TGCGCCAGCAGCCCCCGGGACAGGGCGGGCAATGAGCAGTTCTTC. Its protein is CASSPRDRAGNEQFF.